The rows below give T cell receptor beta chains drawn from one sample of a study of OX40 agonist ivuxolimab in advanced cancers. The repertoire was sequenced with immunoSEQ multiplex PCR; TCRdb's copy has only in-frame clones and lacks some. This table has 82,000 or so clones, 80% to 95% appearing once. The sequenced sample was CD4+ or CD8+ T cells sorted from blood, obtained in a trial of the OX40 agonist ivuxolimab. The origin of the receptors is an adult with an advanced solid tumor such as melanoma, head and neck, liver or kidney cancer. CDR3s leave out the opening cysteine and the closing phenylalanine or tryptophan. The D gene is left open where the match is weak. The size of a clone is reported for some rows only, either as once, few or many, or as a class for expanded clones.

v_gene: TRBV18; j_gene: TRBJ1-2; abundance: NA; d_gene: NA; CDR3aa: ASSPGGLNGYT
v_gene: TRBV21-1; j_gene: TRBJ1-1; abundance: NA; d_gene: NA; CDR3aa: ASSITGTDEAF
v_gene: TRBV4-1; j_gene: TRBJ2-5; abundance: NA; d_gene: NA; CDR3aa: ASSQAGNQETQY
v_gene: TRBV7-9; j_gene: TRBJ1-1; abundance: once; d_gene: TRBD1; CDR3aa: ASSLTTGSPEAF
v_gene: TRBV18; j_gene: TRBJ2-7; abundance: NA; d_gene: NA; CDR3aa: ASTPLREYEQY
v_gene: TRBV5-6; j_gene: TRBJ1-2; abundance: once; d_gene: NA; CDR3aa: ASSLGQGIYGYT
v_gene: TRBV11-2; j_gene: TRBJ2-7; abundance: NA; d_gene: NA; CDR3aa: ASSFPSAPYEQY
v_gene: TRBV6-1; j_gene: TRBJ2-7; abundance: NA; d_gene: TRBD1; CDR3aa: ASSEAPGGLYEQY
v_gene: TRBV6-6; j_gene: TRBJ2-5; abundance: NA; d_gene: TRBD2; CDR3aa: ASRQGGAQETQY
v_gene: TRBV18; j_gene: TRBJ1-1; abundance: NA; d_gene: NA; CDR3aa: ASSPSRGRGGTEAF
v_gene: TRBV11-1; j_gene: TRBJ2-7; abundance: NA; d_gene: TRBD1; CDR3aa: ASSFLAQGTEQY
v_gene: TRBV6-6; j_gene: TRBJ2-3; abundance: NA; d_gene: NA; CDR3aa: ASSYAGARTDTQY
v_gene: TRBV30; j_gene: TRBJ1-1; abundance: NA; d_gene: NA; CDR3aa: AWRRTSGVTEAF
v_gene: TRBV30; j_gene: TRBJ2-4; abundance: NA; d_gene: NA; CDR3aa: AWSWEWQDIQY
v_gene: TRBV5-1; j_gene: TRBJ1-6; abundance: NA; d_gene: NA; CDR3aa: ASGTSGDSPLH
v_gene: TRBV19; j_gene: TRBJ1-3; abundance: once; d_gene: NA; CDR3aa: ASSIRGNTIY
v_gene: TRBV7-9; j_gene: TRBJ2-5; abundance: NA; d_gene: TRBD1; CDR3aa: ASSLLSLGQGTGETQY
v_gene: TRBV27; j_gene: TRBJ2-7; abundance: NA; d_gene: NA; CDR3aa: ASSLGVNDRQY
v_gene: TRBV6-4; j_gene: TRBJ2-5; abundance: NA; d_gene: NA; CDR3aa: ATRTGRETQY
v_gene: TRBV28; j_gene: TRBJ2-4; abundance: NA; d_gene: NA; CDR3aa: ASSLSLTESH
v_gene: TRBV30; j_gene: TRBJ1-1; abundance: once; d_gene: NA; CDR3aa: AWSVQLNTEAF
v_gene: TRBV5-1; j_gene: TRBJ2-7; abundance: once; d_gene: TRBD1; CDR3aa: ASSLTGTGVEQY
v_gene: TRBV18; j_gene: TRBJ1-6; abundance: NA; d_gene: NA; CDR3aa: ASSLSRSYPLH
v_gene: TRBV7-8; j_gene: TRBJ2-1; abundance: NA; d_gene: TRBD2; CDR3aa: ASSLGGASGLYNEQF
v_gene: TRBV10-3; j_gene: TRBJ2-1; abundance: once; d_gene: NA; CDR3aa: AISETDGPNEQF
v_gene: TRBV7-7; j_gene: TRBJ2-5; abundance: NA; d_gene: TRBD2; CDR3aa: ASSLGRGETQY
v_gene: TRBV5-4; j_gene: TRBJ2-2; abundance: NA; d_gene: TRBD1; CDR3aa: AAGTGGYTGELF
v_gene: TRBV30; j_gene: TRBJ1-2; abundance: NA; d_gene: NA; CDR3aa: AWSNSAGGYT
v_gene: TRBV21-1; j_gene: TRBJ2-7; abundance: NA; d_gene: NA; CDR3aa: ASSRGVEEYEQY
v_gene: TRBV5-4; j_gene: TRBJ1-2; abundance: NA; d_gene: NA; CDR3aa: ASSLELGVGYT
v_gene: TRBV7-8; j_gene: TRBJ2-5; abundance: few; d_gene: TRBD1; CDR3aa: ASSRGQGRGETQY
v_gene: TRBV19; j_gene: TRBJ1-2; abundance: NA; d_gene: TRBD1; CDR3aa: ASTRAGTGVFGYT
v_gene: TRBV19; j_gene: TRBJ2-7; abundance: NA; d_gene: TRBD1; CDR3aa: ASRTGTGHIYEQY
v_gene: TRBV18; j_gene: TRBJ2-3; abundance: NA; d_gene: TRBD2; CDR3aa: ASSPTSGGTDTQY
v_gene: TRBV4-1; j_gene: TRBJ2-1; abundance: NA; d_gene: TRBD1; CDR3aa: ASSPSGTGAAGEQF
v_gene: TRBV4-2; j_gene: TRBJ2-3; abundance: NA; d_gene: TRBD1; CDR3aa: ASSQGPGQGESQLSADTQY
v_gene: TRBV5-4; j_gene: TRBJ2-1; abundance: NA; d_gene: NA; CDR3aa: ASSGIGGSSYNEQF
v_gene: TRBV5-4; j_gene: TRBJ2-3; abundance: NA; d_gene: TRBD1; CDR3aa: ASSPGGRASTDTQY
v_gene: TRBV20-1; j_gene: TRBJ2-5; abundance: NA; d_gene: NA; CDR3aa: SARVQETQY
v_gene: TRBV5-4; j_gene: TRBJ2-1; abundance: NA; d_gene: TRBD2; CDR3aa: ASSLAGLPSYNEQF
v_gene: TRBV12-5; j_gene: TRBJ1-2; abundance: NA; d_gene: TRBD1; CDR3aa: ASGLAPDRAEGYT
v_gene: TRBV2; j_gene: TRBJ2-1; abundance: NA; d_gene: TRBD2; CDR3aa: ASNLRTSEYNEQF
v_gene: TRBV30; j_gene: TRBJ1-3; abundance: NA; d_gene: NA; CDR3aa: AWSVAAFGNTIY
v_gene: TRBV7-9; j_gene: TRBJ2-3; abundance: NA; d_gene: NA; CDR3aa: ASSLGQSTDTQY
v_gene: TRBV14; j_gene: TRBJ2-3; abundance: NA; d_gene: NA; CDR3aa: ASSQVRADTQY
v_gene: TRBV5-5; j_gene: TRBJ1-5; abundance: NA; d_gene: NA; CDR3aa: ASSEGNQPQH
v_gene: TRBV11-2; j_gene: TRBJ1-1; abundance: NA; d_gene: NA; CDR3aa: ASSPGPSGGAF
v_gene: TRBV5-1; j_gene: TRBJ1-1; abundance: NA; d_gene: NA; CDR3aa: ASSFQRGWTEAF
v_gene: TRBV19; j_gene: TRBJ1-5; abundance: NA; d_gene: NA; CDR3aa: ASSIARDQPQH
v_gene: TRBV4-2; j_gene: TRBJ2-2; abundance: NA; d_gene: TRBD2; CDR3aa: ASSQDATGLGDTGELF
v_gene: TRBV10-2; j_gene: TRBJ2-5; abundance: NA; d_gene: TRBD2; CDR3aa: ASSEPSGGETQY
v_gene: TRBV29-1; j_gene: TRBJ1-1; abundance: NA; d_gene: NA; CDR3aa: SVVDPEAF
v_gene: TRBV19; j_gene: TRBJ2-7; abundance: NA; d_gene: TRBD2; CDR3aa: ASSTSGRGEQY
v_gene: TRBV6-6; j_gene: TRBJ1-6; abundance: NA; d_gene: NA; CDR3aa: ASSSDGDSPLH
v_gene: TRBV25-1; j_gene: TRBJ1-2; abundance: NA; d_gene: TRBD1; CDR3aa: ASTRDRVGGYT
v_gene: TRBV10-3; j_gene: TRBJ1-4; abundance: NA; d_gene: TRBD1; CDR3aa: AISERQGRGANEKLF
v_gene: TRBV9; j_gene: TRBJ1-2; abundance: NA; d_gene: TRBD1; CDR3aa: ASNRGGTGREGNYGYT
v_gene: TRBV19; j_gene: TRBJ1-5; abundance: NA; d_gene: NA; CDR3aa: ASSIPGQTYQPQH
v_gene: TRBV11-3; j_gene: TRBJ2-1; abundance: NA; d_gene: NA; CDR3aa: ASSLGPSDNEQF
v_gene: TRBV28; j_gene: TRBJ1-5; abundance: NA; d_gene: NA; CDR3aa: ATIPHREDQPQH